This note documents a single TCR beta chain sequence. One end of the junction does not line up with germline, which may come from a read error. The sample originates from a study of T cells in Graves' hyperthyroidism and ophthalmopathy. Germline lookup yields CDR1 MGHRA and CDR2 YSYEKL. The CDR3 loop spans 14 amino acids. Ophthalmopathy patients showed a Clinical Activity Score of at least 3, NOSPECS grade of at least 4 and duration under 3 months. RNA transcripts yielded amplified TCR beta CDR3 regions. Carried out on the TCR CDR3, a first-round RT-PCR used the HTBI primer set. One entry per CDR3 protein results from TCRdb running MiXCR on the multiplex PCR reads. The repertoire holds some 570,000 distinct CDR3 sequences, with 17% as singletons.

The receptor's source is a woman between 18 and 30 years old with Graves' ophthalmopathy. This chain uses TRBV4-1 with TRBJ2-7; D may match TRBD1 or TRBD2 (5 bases each). The sample taken for sequencing was blood. In DNA form, the CDR3 reads TGCGCCAGCGCCCAAGACAGCGGATCCTACGAGCGGTACTTC. As protein: CASAQDSGSYERYF.